The 9 T cell receptor beta chains below come from one sample, sequenced in a study of cytomegalovirus exposure and HLA in healthy donors. With 60 Vbeta and 13 Jbeta primers, the PCR was carried out. The table came from immunoSEQ multiplex PCR; TCRdb's copy has only in-frame clones and leaves some out. Found here are tens of thousands of clones, 75% to 80% of them singletons; the top ten hold roughly 3.8%. Material: PBMCs. These receptors all come from a woman aged 40 to 55 in good health and CMV-seronegative.

This clone has a single count. This chain connects TRBV4-1 to TRBJ2-7, with 11 nucleotides matching TRBD1. V lost 0 bases, J lost 4 bases, and 5 bases stayed unmatched. The CDR3 extends over 16 amino acids. Germline V gene sequence: CDR1 MGHRA, CDR2 YSYEKL. DNA of the CDR3: TGCGCCAGCAGCCAAGAGAGGACAGGGGGCAGGTACGAGCAGTACTTC. Its protein product is CASSQERTGGRYEQYF.

The rearrangement uses TRBV29-1 and TRBJ1-2; 7 bases are shared with TRBD1. Germline assignment: CDR1 SQVTM and CDR2 ANQGSEA. J was trimmed by 5 bases and V by 8 bases; bases with no gene match: 8. The CDR3 has 12 residues. DNA of the CDR3: TGCAGCACCCGAACAGGGGAATATGGCTACACCTTC. It translates to CSTRTGEYGYTF.

The genes are TRBV11-2 and TRBJ2-2; TRBD2 is a possible D gene (5 bases). V lost 0 bases and J lost 10, with 15 bases in between. CDR1 and CDR2 from the germline V gene are SGHAT and FQNNGV. The CDR3 has 15 residues. CDR3 bases: TGTGCCAGCAGCTTAGATCACGGGGAGCTTGAGGAGCTGTTTTTT. Translated: CASSLDHGELEELFF.

The chain employs TRBV7-2 and TRBJ2-1; D gene unclear. Looked up from germline, CDR1 is SGHTA and CDR2 is FQGNSA. Trimming pared 4 bases from V and 9 bases from J, leaving 16 bases between. The CDR3 consists of 14 residues. CDR3: CASSSKRWSREQFF. CDR3 sequence (DNA): TGTGCCAGCAGCTCTAAAAGGTGGAGCCGTGAGCAGTTCTTC. The complete variable domain, with remaining parts taken from reference TRBV7-2 and TRBJ2-1, reads GAGVSQSPSNKVTEKGKDVELRCDPISGHTALYWYRQSLGQGLEFLIYFQGNSAPDKSGLPSDRFSAERTGGSVSTLTIQRTQQEDSAVYLCASSSKRWSREQFFGPGTRLTVL.

The chain carries TRBV5-5 and TRBJ2-6; possibly TRBD1 for D (5 bases). The length of the CDR3 is 19 residues. The germline V gene encodes CDR1 SGHKS and CDR2 YYEKEE (reference sequence). Trimming stripped 1 base from V and 0 bases from J, with 17 bases between. CDR3 in amino acids: CASSLSPQGLDSGANVLTF. CDR3 nucleotide sequence: TGTGCCAGCAGCTTGAGTCCCCAGGGCTTAGACTCTGGGGCCAACGTCCTGACTTTC.

The chain recombines TRBV29-1 with TRBJ2-2; 7 bases line up with TRBD1. The V and J ends lost 4 bases and 6 bases, in that order; junction bases with no gene match: 8. Germline V CDR1 and CDR2: SQVTM, ANQGSEA. The CDR3 contains 14 residues. In nucleotides, the CDR3 is TGCAGCGTTGCAAAACAGGGGCAATCCGGGGAGCTGTTTTTT. Translated: CSVAKQGQSGELFF.

Comment on this clone: A junction boundary mismatches the germline segment, possibly from a read error. V usage is TRBV4-3 and J usage is TRBJ1-1, with no clear D. Looked up from germline, CDR1 is LGHNA and CDR2 is YSLEER. The CDR3 has 15 amino acids. The CDR3 loop is CASTQFRGMNTEAFF. The CDR3 coding sequence is TGCGCCAGCACCCAATTTCGGGGAATGAACACTGAAGCTTTCTTT.

This clone was detected only a few times. This rearrangement joins TRBV4-2 to TRBJ2-2, with TRBD2 matching 14 bases. The V segment lost 3 bases and the J segment 7 bases; nucleotides outside the gene matches: 7. The CDR3 runs to 17 residues. The germline V gene encodes CDR1 LGHNA and CDR2 YNFKEQ. CDR3 sequence: CASSHPAGLAGDGELFF. In DNA form, the CDR3 reads TGTGCCAGCAGCCATCCCGCGGGACTAGCGGGGGACGGGGAGCTGTTTTTT.

In its sample, this clone was seen once. The chain has TRBV5-4 and TRBJ2-5; maybe TRBD1 (7 bases). V was cut by 4 bases and J by 1 base, with 14 bases left in between. This CDR3 is built from 15 residues. The germline V gene has CDR1 SGHNT and CDR2 YYREEE (reference sequence). The CDR3 region has the DNA TGTGCCAGCAGCCCGGGCGGGACAGCCCAAGAGACCCAGTACTTC. Translated: CASSPGGTAQETQYF.